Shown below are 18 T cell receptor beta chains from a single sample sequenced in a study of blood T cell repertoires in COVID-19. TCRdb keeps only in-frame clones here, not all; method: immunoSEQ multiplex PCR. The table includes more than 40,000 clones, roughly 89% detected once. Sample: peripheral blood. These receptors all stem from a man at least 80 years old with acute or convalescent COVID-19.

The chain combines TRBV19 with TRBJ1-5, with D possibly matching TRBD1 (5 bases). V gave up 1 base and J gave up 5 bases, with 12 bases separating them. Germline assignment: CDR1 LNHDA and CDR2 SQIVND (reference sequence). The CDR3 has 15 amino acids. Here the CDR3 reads CASSIVGARDQPQHF. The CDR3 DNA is TGTGCCAGTAGTATAGTTGGGGCCAGAGATCAGCCCCAGCATTTT.

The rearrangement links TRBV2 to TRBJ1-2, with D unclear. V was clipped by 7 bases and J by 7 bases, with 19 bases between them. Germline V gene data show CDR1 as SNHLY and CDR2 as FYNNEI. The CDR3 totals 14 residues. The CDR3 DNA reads TGTGCCAGCATGGAGGACGGGCCAGAGGCTGGCTACACCTTC. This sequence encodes CASMEDGPEAGYTF.

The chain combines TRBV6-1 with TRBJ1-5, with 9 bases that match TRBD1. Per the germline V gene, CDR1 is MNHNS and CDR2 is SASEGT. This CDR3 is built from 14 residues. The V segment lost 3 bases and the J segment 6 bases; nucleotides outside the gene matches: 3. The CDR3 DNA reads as TGTGCCAGCAGTGAGGACAGGGGTCGTCAGCCCCAGCATTTT. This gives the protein CASSEDRGRQPQHF.

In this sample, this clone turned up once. CDR3 amino acids: CASSLPGGANTGELFF. In nucleotides, the CDR3 is TGTGCCAGTAGTCTCCCCGGCGGGGCGAACACCGGGGAGCTGTTTTTT. The V and J genes are TRBV19 and TRBJ2-2; D is perhaps TRBD2 (6 bases). The V and J ends lost 5 bases and 0 bases respectively, with 13 bases between them. Germline V gene lookup returns CDR1 LNHDA and CDR2 SQIVND (reference sequence). The CDR3 spans 16 residues. The complete variable domain, with remaining parts taken from reference TRBV19 and TRBJ2-2, reads DGGITQSPKYLFRKEGQNVTLSCEQNLNHDAMYWYRQDPGQGLRLIYYSQIVNDFQKGDIAEGYSVSREKKESFPLTVTSAQKNPTAFYLCASSLPGGANTGELFFGEGSRLTVL.

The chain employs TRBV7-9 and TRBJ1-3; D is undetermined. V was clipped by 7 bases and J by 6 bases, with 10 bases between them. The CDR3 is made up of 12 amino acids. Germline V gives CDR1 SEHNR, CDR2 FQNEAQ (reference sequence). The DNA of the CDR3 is TGTGCCAGCACACAAGATAAAAACACCATATATTTT. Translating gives CASTQDKNTIYF.

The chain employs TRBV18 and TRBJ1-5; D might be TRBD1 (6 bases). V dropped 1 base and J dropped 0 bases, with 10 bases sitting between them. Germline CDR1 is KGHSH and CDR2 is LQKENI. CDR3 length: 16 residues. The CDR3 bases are TGTGCCAGCTCACCACGTAGACAGGATAGCAATCAGCCCCAGCATTTT. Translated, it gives CASSPRRQDSNQPQHF.

In nucleotides, the CDR3 is TGTGCCAGCATGCCGGACAGGGTCCAAGAGACCCAGTACTTC. Its protein product is CASMPDRVQETQYF. The chain uses TRBV2 and TRBJ2-5; 8 nucleotides match TRBD1. Germline V lookup: CDR1 SNHLY, CDR2 FYNNEI. V lost 7 bases and J lost 1; bases outside the gene matches: 5. The CDR3 covers 14 residues.

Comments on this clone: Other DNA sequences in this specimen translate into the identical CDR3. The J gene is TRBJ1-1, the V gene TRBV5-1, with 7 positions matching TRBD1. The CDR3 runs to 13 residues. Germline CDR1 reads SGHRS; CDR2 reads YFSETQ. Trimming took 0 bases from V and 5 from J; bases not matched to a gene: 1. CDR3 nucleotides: TGCGCCAGCAGCTTGGGCAGGGGGACTGAAGCTTTCTTT. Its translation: CASSLGRGTEAFF.

The CDR3 reads CASSFGQPSYEQYF. CDR3 in DNA: TGCGCCAGCAGCTTCGGACAGCCATCCTACGAGCAGTACTTC. The rearrangement links TRBV5-1 to TRBJ2-7, with D tentatively TRBD1 (6 bases). This CDR3 is built from 14 residues. Germline CDR1 and CDR2: SGHRS and YFSETQ. V lost 2 bases to trimming and J lost 1 base, with 10 bases between them. Looking up the rest from reference TRBV5-1 and TRBJ2-7 gives the full variable domain: KAGVTQTPRYLIKTRGQQVTLSCSPISGHRSVSWYQQTPGQGLQFLFEYFSETQRNKGNFPGRFSGRQFSNSRSEMNVSTLELGDSALYLCASSFGQPSYEQYFGPGTRLTVT.

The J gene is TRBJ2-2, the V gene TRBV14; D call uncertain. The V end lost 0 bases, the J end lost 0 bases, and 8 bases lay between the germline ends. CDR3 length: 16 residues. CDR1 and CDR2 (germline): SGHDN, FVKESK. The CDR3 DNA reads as TGTGCCAGCAGCCAAGATTGGGCAACGAACACCGGGGAGCTGTTTTTT. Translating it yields CASSQDWATNTGELFF.

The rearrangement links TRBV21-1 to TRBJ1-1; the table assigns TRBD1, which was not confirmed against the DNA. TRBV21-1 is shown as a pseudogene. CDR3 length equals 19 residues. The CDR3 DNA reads TGTGCCAGCAGCCGGCCGGGACAGGCGACTTTTTGGGATAACACTGAAGCTTTCTTT. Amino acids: CASSRPGQATFWDNTEAFF.

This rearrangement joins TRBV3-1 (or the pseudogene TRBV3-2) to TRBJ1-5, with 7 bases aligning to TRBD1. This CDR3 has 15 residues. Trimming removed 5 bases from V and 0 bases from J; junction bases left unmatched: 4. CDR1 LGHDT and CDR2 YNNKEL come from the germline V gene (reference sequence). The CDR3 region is CASSRGHLSNQPQHF. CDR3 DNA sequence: TGTGCCAGCAGCAGGGGGCATCTTAGCAATCAGCCCCAGCATTTT.

CDR3: CASSQRRGGLAKNIQYF. The CDR3 DNA is TGTGCCAGCAGCCAACGGAGGGGAGGGTTAGCCAAAAACATTCAGTACTTC. The rearrangement joins TRBV3-1 (or the pseudogene TRBV3-2) to TRBJ2-4; 7 positions agree with TRBD2. This CDR3 spans 17 amino acids. Germline-derived CDR1 and CDR2 are LGHDT and YNNKEL (reference sequence). The ends lost 2 bases at V and 0 bases at J; junction bases unmatched: 7.

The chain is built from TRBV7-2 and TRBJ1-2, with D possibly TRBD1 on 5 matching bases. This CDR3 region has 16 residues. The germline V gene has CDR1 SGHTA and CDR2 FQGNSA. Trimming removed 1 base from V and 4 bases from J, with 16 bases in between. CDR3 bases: TGTGCCAGCAGCTTAGGGGGTAGCCTGGGGGGCTATGGCTACACCTTC. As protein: CASSLGGSLGGYGYTF. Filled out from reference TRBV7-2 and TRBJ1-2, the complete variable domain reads GAGVSQSPSNKVTEKGKDVELRCDPISGHTALYWYRQSLGQGLEFLIYFQGNSAPDKSGLPSDRFSAERTGGSVSTLTIQRTQQEDSAVYLCASSLGGSLGGYGYTFGSGTRLTVV.

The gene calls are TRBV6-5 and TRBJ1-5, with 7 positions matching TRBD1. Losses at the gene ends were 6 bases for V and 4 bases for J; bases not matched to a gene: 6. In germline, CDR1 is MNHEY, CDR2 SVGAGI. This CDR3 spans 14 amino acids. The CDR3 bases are TGTGCCAGCAGAAGACAGGGCGGGAATCAGCCCCAGCATTTT. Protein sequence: CASRRQGGNQPQHF.

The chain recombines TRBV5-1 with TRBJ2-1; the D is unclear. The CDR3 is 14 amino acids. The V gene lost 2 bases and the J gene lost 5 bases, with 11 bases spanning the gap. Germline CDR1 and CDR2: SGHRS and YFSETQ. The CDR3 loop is CASSFGDLNNEQFF. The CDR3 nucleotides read TGCGCCAGCAGCTTCGGAGACCTGAACAATGAGCAGTTCTTC. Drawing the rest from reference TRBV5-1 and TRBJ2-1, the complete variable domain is KAGVTQTPRYLIKTRGQQVTLSCSPISGHRSVSWYQQTPGQGLQFLFEYFSETQRNKGNFPGRFSGRQFSNSRSEMNVSTLELGDSALYLCASSFGDLNNEQFFGPGTRLTVL.

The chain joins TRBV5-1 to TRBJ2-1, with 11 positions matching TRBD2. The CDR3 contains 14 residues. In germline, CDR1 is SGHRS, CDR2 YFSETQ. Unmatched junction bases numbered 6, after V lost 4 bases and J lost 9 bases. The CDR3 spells CASSLLAGEGEQFF. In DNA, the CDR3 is TGCGCCAGCAGCCTACTAGCGGGGGAGGGTGAGCAGTTCTTC.

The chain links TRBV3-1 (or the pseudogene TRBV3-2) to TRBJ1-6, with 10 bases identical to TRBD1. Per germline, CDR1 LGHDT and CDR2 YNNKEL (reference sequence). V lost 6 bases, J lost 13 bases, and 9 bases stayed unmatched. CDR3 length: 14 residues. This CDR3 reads CASSRGQGSLPLHF. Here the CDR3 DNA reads TGTGCCAGCAGTCGGGGACAGGGGTCCCTGCCCCTCCACTTT.